Below are 8 T cell receptor beta chains sequenced from a single sample in a study of blood T cell repertoires in COVID-19. TCRdb's copy holds only in-frame clones and misses some; the assay was immunoSEQ multiplex PCR. The sample consists of tens of thousands of clones, 85% to 90% of them appearing once. Source material: peripheral blood. These TCRs come from a man at least 80 years old with acute or convalescent COVID-19.

In the case of this clone: In the same sample, other DNA sequences code for this CDR3. The rearrangement links TRBV19 to TRBJ2-7; 7 bases agree with TRBD1. The junction had 7 bases not matched to a gene; V was cut back by 5 bases and J by 0 bases. CDR1 and CDR2 from the germline V gene are LNHDA and SQIVND (reference sequence). The length of the CDR3 is 15 residues. DNA of the CDR3: TGTGCCAGTAGTCCCAGGACAGGTGCCTCCTACGAGCAGTACTTC. Translating it yields CASSPRTGASYEQYF.

The chain combines TRBV21-1 with TRBJ2-1; the D call in the table, TRBD2, was not verified against the DNA. TRBV21-1 is shown as a pseudogene. The CDR3 length is 14 residues. CDR3 DNA: TGTGCCAGCAGAATGAGCGGGGTCACGCATGAGCAGTTCTTC. Translated: CASRMSGVTHEQFF.

This clone has a single count. The chain links TRBV2 to TRBJ1-5; 7 nucleotides agree with TRBD1. The CDR3 sequence is 15 residues long. V shed 3 bases and J 0 bases; nucleotides not matched to a gene: 2. The germline V gene has CDR1 SNHLY and CDR2 FYNNEI. This chain's CDR3 is CASSEDRISNQPQHF. The CDR3 region has the DNA TGTGCCAGCAGTGAGGACAGGATTAGCAATCAGCCCCAGCATTTT.

V gene TRBV9 combines with J gene TRBJ1-5; D is unresolved. With 0 bases removed from V and 0 bases from J, the gap between germline ends came to 7 bases. Germline CDR1 is SGDLS and CDR2 is YYNGEE. The CDR3 consists of 15 residues. This CDR3 is CASSVGQYSNQPQHF. Written as DNA, the CDR3 is TGTGCCAGCAGCGTAGGGCAGTATAGCAATCAGCCCCAGCATTTT.

This clone came up a few times. The chain recombines TRBV30 with TRBJ2-7; D gene unclear. CDR1 and CDR2 (germline): GTSNPN, SVGIG (reference sequence). V dropped 1 base and J dropped 9 bases, with 16 bases sitting between them. There are 13 residues in the CDR3. CDR3 coding DNA: TGTGCCTGGAGTGGCCCCGACATTTTAGGGCAGTACTTC. Translation: CAWSGPDILGQYF.

This clone occurred once. The chain is built from TRBV19 and TRBJ1-4, with D uncertain. This CDR3 is built from 13 residues. V dropped 7 bases and J dropped 8 bases, with 14 bases sitting between them. Germline lookup yields CDR1 LNHDA and CDR2 SQIVND (reference sequence). Here the CDR3 reads CASNLGRGEKLFF. The CDR3 DNA reads as TGTGCCAGTAACCTAGGCCGCGGGGAAAAACTGTTTTTT.

The rearrangement joins TRBV7-9 to TRBJ2-5; 7 nucleotides match TRBD1. The CDR3 spans 14 residues. The ends lost 1 base at V and 5 bases at J; junction bases unmatched: 4. CDR1 is SEHNR, CDR2 FQNEAQ, per germline (reference sequence). The CDR3 loop is CASSLGGTAETQYF. CDR3 DNA: TGTGCCAGCAGCTTAGGAGGGACAGCGGAGACCCAGTACTTC.

The CDR3 region has the DNA TGTGCCAGCAGGGATCACAGGGGCCCCAATGAGCAGTTCTTC. Its translation is CASRDHRGPNEQFF. The chain joins TRBV6-5 to TRBJ2-1, with 7 bases lining up with TRBD1. Losses at the gene ends were 6 bases for V and 6 bases for J; bases not matched to a gene: 8. This CDR3 comprises 14 residues. From germline, CDR1 is MNHEY and CDR2 SVGAGI.